This T cell receptor (beta chain) was identified during a study of T cell clones after liver transplantation. Study-wide results and limits: Migration into the graft, not deletion, may explain lost graft donor-reactive T cells.

The germline gives CDR1 SNHLY, CDR2 FYNNEI. Losses at the gene ends were 4 bases for V and 4 bases for J; bases not matched to a gene: 3. This CDR3 has 14 residues. As to this clone: The antigen remains unidentified.

Sequencing was performed with immunoSEQ multiplex PCR; in TCRdb, only in-frame clones are kept and a portion is missing. The sample yields roughly 120,000 clones, just over 90% seen once. Unstimulated PBMCs were sorted into CD3+CD4+ and CD3+CD8+ populations. The sequence came from a human patient who received a liver transplant. Certain T cells may be donor cells from the graft. The chain uses TRBV2 and TRBJ1-2; 10 nucleotides match TRBD1. Source: CD4+ T cells from blood, taken 12 months after liver transplant. This chain's CDR3 is CASSVRTGGYGYTF. CDR3 DNA sequence: TGTGCCAGCAGTGTTCGGACAGGGGGCTATGGCTACACCTTC. The full variable domain, completed using reference TRBV2 and TRBJ1-2, is EPEVTQTPSHQVTQMGQEVILRCVPISNHLYFYWYRQILGQKVEFLVSFYNNEISEKSEIFDDQFSVERPDGSNFTLKIRSTKLEDSAMYFCASSVRTGGYGYTFGSGTRLTVV.